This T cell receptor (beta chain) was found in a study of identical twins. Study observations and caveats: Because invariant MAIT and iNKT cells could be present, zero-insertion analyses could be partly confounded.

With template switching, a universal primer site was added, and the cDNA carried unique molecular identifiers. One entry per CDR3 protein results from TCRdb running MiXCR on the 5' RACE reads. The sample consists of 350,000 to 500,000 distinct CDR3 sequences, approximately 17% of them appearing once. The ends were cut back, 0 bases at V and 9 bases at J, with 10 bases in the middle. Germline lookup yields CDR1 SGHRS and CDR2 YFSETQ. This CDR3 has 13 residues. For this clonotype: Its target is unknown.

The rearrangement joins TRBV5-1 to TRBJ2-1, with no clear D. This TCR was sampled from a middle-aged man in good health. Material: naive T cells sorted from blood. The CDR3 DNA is TGCGCCAGCAGCTTGGGGTTCTCGGGTGAGCAGTTCTTC. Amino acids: CASSLGFSGEQFF.